This TCR beta chain emerged from a study of blood T cell repertoires in COVID-19. The overall study: There were acute and convalescent COVID-19 samples, and they came from the United States, Italy and Spain. From T cells, B-cell-depleted T cells, or PBMCs came the material, which was cDNA or gDNA.

Per the original methods: Reference gene primer amplification gave nucleated cell count estimates. The repertoire was sequenced with immunoSEQ multiplex PCR; TCRdb's copy has only in-frame clones and lacks some. That table furnishes V, J and clone size, whereas the DNA furnished D and trimming. The sample contains under 95,000 clones, about nine tenths of which appear only once. Germline V gene lookup returns CDR1 MGHDK and CDR2 SYGVNS. This CDR3 comprises 14 residues. The V gene lost 8 bases and the J gene lost 4 bases, with 17 bases spanning the gap. Only a few counts were recorded for this clone. J is TRBJ1-2 and V is TRBV25-1; tentative D call: TRBD1 (6 bases). The sequence derives from a human donor in a cohort sampled during active COVID-19. The sequenced sample was peripheral blood. This CDR3 reads CASWGLGQPYGYTF. The CDR3 DNA sequence: TGTGCCAGCTGGGGACTAGGACAGCCCTATGGCTACACCTTC.